Given below is one TCR beta chain in context. Its matching antigen is unknown. Libraries of TCR beta came from iRepertoire HTBI primers plus Arm-PCR of CDR3 regions. TCRdb recomputed calls from the multiplex PCR reads with MiXCR, one row per CDR3 protein. The sample lists 530,000 or so distinct CDR3 sequences, 16% occurring once. Trimming took off 3 bases at V and 5 bases at J, with 17 bases between the two ends. CDR1 and CDR2 (germline): GTSNPN, SVGIG (reference sequence). The CDR3 consists of 14 residues. This sample stems from a study of regulatory T cells in long-lasting Graves disease. Time point noted: newly diagnosed GD, antithyroid drugs for less than 3 months. PBMCs were the source of the RNA used for TCR sequencing. Whole-study findings and limits: Among persistent patients, a larger number of public clonotypes were shared (approximately 3,000) than among newly diagnosed patients (roughly 970).

These same data were also listed under a study on T cells in Graves' hyperthyroidism and ophthalmopathy. As that report states: Most expanded thyroid clonotypes above 0.001 recurred in blood.

The chain combines TRBV30 with TRBJ2-7; D may be TRBD1 or TRBD2 (6 bases each). The TCR originated in a man between 18 and 29 years old with Graves disease. This sample comprised peripheral blood mononuclear cells (PBMCs), obtained at new diagnosis, from a patient treated with antithyroid drugs. CDR3 region: CAWSPRGRPHEQYF. The CDR3 coding sequence is TGTGCCTGGAGCCCAAGGGGGAGGCCGCACGAGCAGTACTTC.